The rows below give T cell receptor beta chains drawn from one sample of a study of response to subunit inactivated influenza vaccine. Using its own MiXCR run on the RT-PCR reads, TCRdb lists one record per CDR3 protein. This sample has hundreds of thousands of distinct CDR3 sequences, with roughly 15% found just once. Sequences were derived from PBMCs from blood, sampled less than 15 days before vaccination. The receptors stem from a man between 45 and 60 years old who received an inactivated influenza vaccine. Both conserved end residues are part of each CDR3. D genes are given only for firm matches. For some rows the clone size is stated as once, few or many, or as a class when expanded; others skip it.

d_call: NA; clone_size: few; v_call: TRBV7-3; j_call: TRBJ1-2; cdr3_aa: CASSLEPAGGGYTF; cdr3_nt: TGTGCCAGCAGCCTAGAGCCGGCAGGCGGGGGCTACACCTTC
d_call: NA; clone_size: NA; v_call: TRBV7-2; j_call: TRBJ2-1; cdr3_aa: CASTSQGLSANEQFF; cdr3_nt: TGTGCCAGCACCTCACAGGGACTCTCCGCCAATGAGCAGTTCTTC
d_call: TRBD1; clone_size: few; v_call: TRBV5-1; j_call: TRBJ2-3; cdr3_aa: CASSSIDRDSTDTQYF; cdr3_nt: TGCGCCAGCAGCTCAATCGACAGGGATAGCACAGATACGCAGTATTTT
d_call: NA; clone_size: few; v_call: TRBV7-9; j_call: TRBJ1-1; cdr3_aa: CASSSETYTEAFF; cdr3_nt: TGTGCCAGCAGCTCCGAGACGTACACTGAAGCTTTCTTT
d_call: NA; clone_size: NA; v_call: TRBV18; j_call: TRBJ2-2; cdr3_aa: CASFRDSDTGELFF; cdr3_nt: TGTGCCAGCTTCCGGGACTCCGACACCGGGGAGCTGTTTTTT
d_call: TRBD1; clone_size: few; v_call: TRBV6-2/TRBV6-3; j_call: TRBJ2-2; cdr3_aa: CASSYLKGTGRTGELFF; cdr3_nt: TGTGCCAGCAGTTACTTAAAGGGGACAGGGCGGACCGGGGAGCTGTTTTTT
d_call: NA; clone_size: NA; v_call: TRBV13; j_call: TRBJ2-1; cdr3_aa: CASSLMGSGVNEQFF; cdr3_nt: TGTGCCAGCAGCTTAATGGGGTCCGGGGTCAATGAGCAGTTCTTC
d_call: NA; clone_size: NA; v_call: TRBV6-5; j_call: TRBJ2-7; cdr3_aa: CASSYLLRSDSYEQYF; cdr3_nt: TGTGCCAGCAGTTACCTCCTACGTAGCGACTCCTACGAGCAGTACTTC
d_call: NA; clone_size: NA; v_call: TRBV7-9; j_call: TRBJ2-5; cdr3_aa: CASSLRQGNQETQYF; cdr3_nt: TGTGCCAGCAGCTTACGGCAGGGCAACCAAGAGACCCAGTACTTC
d_call: TRBD1; clone_size: few; v_call: TRBV5-1; j_call: TRBJ1-5; cdr3_aa: CASSLFTGGGQPQHF; cdr3_nt: TGCGCCAGCAGCTTGTTCACAGGGGGCGGTCAGCCCCAGCATTTT
d_call: TRBD1; clone_size: NA; v_call: TRBV12-3/TRBV12-4; j_call: TRBJ2-7; cdr3_aa: CASSPQGRYEQYF; cdr3_nt: TGTGCCAGCAGTCCACAGGGGCGTTACGAGCAGTACTTC
d_call: TRBD1; clone_size: NA; v_call: TRBV19; j_call: TRBJ1-1; cdr3_aa: CATRQGLWNTEAFF; cdr3_nt: TGTGCCACAAGACAGGGTTTATGGAACACTGAAGCTTTCTTT
d_call: NA; clone_size: NA; v_call: TRBV6-6; j_call: TRBJ2-5; cdr3_aa: CASLPWGQETQYF; cdr3_nt: TGTGCCAGCCTTCCATGGGGCCAAGAGACCCAGTACTTC
d_call: NA; clone_size: few; v_call: TRBV30; j_call: TRBJ2-2; cdr3_aa: CAWSAHRGTGELFF; cdr3_nt: TGTGCCTGGAGTGCTCACAGAGGAACCGGGGAGCTGTTTTTT
d_call: TRBD1; clone_size: many; v_call: TRBV29-1; j_call: TRBJ1-2; cdr3_aa: CSVELGQGAFGYTF; cdr3_nt: TGCAGCGTTGAATTGGGACAGGGGGCATTTGGCTACACCTTC
d_call: NA; clone_size: few; v_call: TRBV5-1; j_call: TRBJ1-2; cdr3_aa: CASRDTLMGYGYTF; cdr3_nt: TGCGCCAGCAGGGACACGCTGATGGGGTATGGCTACACCTTC
d_call: TRBD2; clone_size: NA; v_call: TRBV7-9; j_call: TRBJ2-3; cdr3_aa: CASSPAVLAGGDTQYF; cdr3_nt: TGTGCCAGCAGTCCCGCTGTCCTAGCGGGGGGGGATACGCAGTATTTT
d_call: NA; clone_size: NA; v_call: TRBV5-1; j_call: TRBJ2-1; cdr3_aa: CASSLAAHRAWGHNEQFF; cdr3_nt: TGCGCCAGCAGCTTGGCCGCACACAGGGCCTGGGGACACAATGAGCAGTTCTTC
d_call: NA; clone_size: few; v_call: TRBV5-1; j_call: TRBJ1-1; cdr3_aa: CASSLNTYGTEAFF; cdr3_nt: TGCGCCAGCAGCTTAAATACCTACGGAACTGAAGCTTTCTTT
d_call: TRBD1; clone_size: many; v_call: TRBV6-6; j_call: TRBJ1-6; cdr3_aa: CASSLTGNSPLHF; cdr3_nt: TGTGCCAGCAGTTTGACAGGGAATTCACCCCTCCACTTT
d_call: NA; clone_size: many; v_call: TRBV12-3/TRBV12-4; j_call: TRBJ2-1; cdr3_aa: CASNRVVNEQFF; cdr3_nt: TGTGCCAGCAACCGTGTTGTCAATGAGCAGTTCTTC
d_call: NA; clone_size: few; v_call: TRBV3-1; j_call: TRBJ1-1; cdr3_aa: CASSPGTLIIGAEAFF; cdr3_nt: TGTGCCAGCAGCCCGGGGACTCTGATAATAGGCGCTGAAGCTTTCTTT
d_call: TRBD2; clone_size: few; v_call: TRBV27; j_call: TRBJ2-1; cdr3_aa: CASRPSGSFNEQFF; cdr3_nt: TGTGCCAGCAGACCTAGCGGGAGTTTCAATGAGCAGTTCTTC
d_call: TRBD1; clone_size: NA; v_call: TRBV12-3/TRBV12-4; j_call: TRBJ2-5; cdr3_aa: CASSLSSSHRGTRETQYF; cdr3_nt: TGTGCCAGCAGTTTGAGCTCCTCCCACAGGGGCACCCGAGAGACCCAGTACTTC